This T cell receptor beta chain was captured by sequencing in a study of shared clonotypes between healthy human individuals. With regard to this clone: Antigen: not known.

General observations from the study: Rarefaction revealed incomplete sorted-subset sequencing despite large depth.

The CDR3 is 15 amino acids. The germline V and J ends were trimmed by 3 bases and 5 bases, with 17 bases remaining between them. Germline V gene data show CDR1 as WNHNN and CDR2 as SYGVQD (reference sequence). Clones were read by immunoSEQ multiplex PCR, and TCRdb kept only the in-frame ones, dropping some. The sample has millions of clones; approximately 95% are singletons. The sample was naive CD4+ T cells from PBMCs. Subset specified: CD45RA+ positively selected. This chain uses TRBV10-1 with TRBJ2-7; D possibly uses TRBD1 or TRBD2 (5 bases each). This TCR was sampled from a man aged 18 to 30 in good health. Some clones in this sample may be carry-over from other donors' samples. The CDR3 DNA sequence: TGCGCCAGCAGTGATCCCCGGGGCCGGGCCCACGAGCAGTACTTC. Amino acids: CASSDPRGRAHEQYF.